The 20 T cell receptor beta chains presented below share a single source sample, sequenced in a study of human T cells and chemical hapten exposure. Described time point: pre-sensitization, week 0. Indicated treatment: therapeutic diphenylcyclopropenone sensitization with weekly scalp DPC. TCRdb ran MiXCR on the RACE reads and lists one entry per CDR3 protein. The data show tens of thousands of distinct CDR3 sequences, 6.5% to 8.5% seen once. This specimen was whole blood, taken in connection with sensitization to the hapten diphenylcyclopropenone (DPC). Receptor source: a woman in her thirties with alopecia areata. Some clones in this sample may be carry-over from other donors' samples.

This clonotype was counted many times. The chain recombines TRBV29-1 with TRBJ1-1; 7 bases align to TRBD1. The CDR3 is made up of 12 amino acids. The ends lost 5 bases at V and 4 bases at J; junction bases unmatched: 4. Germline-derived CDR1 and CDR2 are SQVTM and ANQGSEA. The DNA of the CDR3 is TGCAGCGTTTCAGGGGGATCCACTGAAGCTTTCTTT. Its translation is CSVSGGSTEAFF. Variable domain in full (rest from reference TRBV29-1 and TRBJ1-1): SAVISQKPSRDICQRGTSLTIQCQVDSQVTMMFWYRQQPGQSLTLIATANQGSEATYESGFVIDKFPISRPNLTFSTLTVSNMSPEDSSIYLCSVSGGSTEAFFGQGTRLTVV.

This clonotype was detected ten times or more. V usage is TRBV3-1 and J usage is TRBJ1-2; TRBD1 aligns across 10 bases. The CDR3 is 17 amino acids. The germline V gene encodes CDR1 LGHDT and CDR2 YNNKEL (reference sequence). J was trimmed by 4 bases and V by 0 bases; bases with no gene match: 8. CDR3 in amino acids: CASSQEMGQGLTYGYTF. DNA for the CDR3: TGTGCCAGCAGCCAAGAGATGGGACAGGGGCTAACCTATGGCTACACCTTC. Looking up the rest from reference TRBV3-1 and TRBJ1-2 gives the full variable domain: DTAVSQTPKYLVTQMGNDKSIKCEQNLGHDTMYWYKQDSKKFLKIMFSYNNKELIINETVPNRFSPKSPDKAHLNLHINSLELGDSAVYFCASSQEMGQGLTYGYTFGSGTRLTVV.

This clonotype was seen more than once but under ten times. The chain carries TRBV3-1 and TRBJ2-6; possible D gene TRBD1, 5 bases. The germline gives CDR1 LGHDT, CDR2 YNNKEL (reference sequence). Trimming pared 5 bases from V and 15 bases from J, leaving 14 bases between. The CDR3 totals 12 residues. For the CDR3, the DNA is TGTGCCAGCAGCATCGGACATACAGACCTGACTTTC. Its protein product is CASSIGHTDLTF.

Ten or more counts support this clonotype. DNA of the CDR3: TGTGCCAGCAGTTACTCGATGCAGAATAATTGGAAAGAGACCCAGTACTTC. It encodes CASSYSMQNNWKETQYF. This chain links TRBV6-5 with TRBJ2-5; D is unclear. The germline gives CDR1 MNHEY, CDR2 SVGAGI. The CDR3 has 17 amino acids. The ends were cut back, 0 bases at V and 3 bases at J, with 17 bases in the middle.

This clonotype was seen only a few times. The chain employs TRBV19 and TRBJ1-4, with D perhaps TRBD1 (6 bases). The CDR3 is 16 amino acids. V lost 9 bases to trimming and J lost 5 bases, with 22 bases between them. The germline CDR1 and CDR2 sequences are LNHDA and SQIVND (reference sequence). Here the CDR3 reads CASGLGQPRANEKLFF. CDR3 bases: TGTGCCAGCGGCCTGGGACAACCGAGAGCAAATGAAAAACTGTTTTTT.

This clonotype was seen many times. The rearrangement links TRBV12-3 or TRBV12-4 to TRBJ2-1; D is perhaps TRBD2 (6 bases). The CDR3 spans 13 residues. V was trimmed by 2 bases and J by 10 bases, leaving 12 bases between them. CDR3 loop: CASSLRRGPEQFF. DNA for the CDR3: TGTGCCAGCAGTTTACGGCGGGGACCAGAGCAGTTCTTC.

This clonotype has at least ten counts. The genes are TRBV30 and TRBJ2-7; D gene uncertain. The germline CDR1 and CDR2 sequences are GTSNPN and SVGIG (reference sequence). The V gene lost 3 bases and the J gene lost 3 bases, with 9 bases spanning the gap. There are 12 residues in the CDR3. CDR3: CAWSPTRYEQYF. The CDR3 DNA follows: TGTGCCTGGAGCCCGACTCGCTACGAGCAGTACTTC. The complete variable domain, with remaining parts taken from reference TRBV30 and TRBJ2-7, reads SQTIHQWPATLVQPVGSPLSLECTVEGTSNPNLYWYRQAAGRGLQLLFYSVGIGQISSEVPQNLSASRPQDRQFILSSKKLLLSDSGFYLCAWSPTRYEQYFGPGTRLTVT.

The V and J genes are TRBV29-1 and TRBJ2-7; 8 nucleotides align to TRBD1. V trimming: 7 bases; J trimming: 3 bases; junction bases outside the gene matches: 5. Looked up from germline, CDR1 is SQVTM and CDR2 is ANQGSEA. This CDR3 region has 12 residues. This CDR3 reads CSAGTGYYEQYF. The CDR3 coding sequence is TGCAGCGCCGGGACAGGCTACTACGAGCAGTACTTC.

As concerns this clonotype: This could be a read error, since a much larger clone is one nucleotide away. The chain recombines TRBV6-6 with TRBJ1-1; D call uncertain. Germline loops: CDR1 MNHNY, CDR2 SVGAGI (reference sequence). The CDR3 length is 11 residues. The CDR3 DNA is TGTGCCAGCAGTTTCACCACTGAAGCTTACTTT. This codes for CASSFTTEAYF.

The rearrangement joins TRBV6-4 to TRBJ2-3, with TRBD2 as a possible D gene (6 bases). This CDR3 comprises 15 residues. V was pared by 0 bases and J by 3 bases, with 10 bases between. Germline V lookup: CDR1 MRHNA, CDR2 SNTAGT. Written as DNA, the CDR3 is TGTGCCAGCAGTGACTCGGAGGGGACTACAGATACGCAGTATTTT. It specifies CASSDSEGTTDTQYF.

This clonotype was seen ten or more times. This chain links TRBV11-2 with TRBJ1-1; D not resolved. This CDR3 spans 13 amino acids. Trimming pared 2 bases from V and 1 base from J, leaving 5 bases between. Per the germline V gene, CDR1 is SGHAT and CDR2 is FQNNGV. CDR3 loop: CASSLWGNTEAFF. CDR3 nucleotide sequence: TGTGCCAGCAGCTTATGGGGGAACACTGAAGCTTTCTTT.

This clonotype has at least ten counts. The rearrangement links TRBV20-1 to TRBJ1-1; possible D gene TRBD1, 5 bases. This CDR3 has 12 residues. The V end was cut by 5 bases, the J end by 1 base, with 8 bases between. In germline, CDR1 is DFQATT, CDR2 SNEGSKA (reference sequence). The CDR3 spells CSASGSNTEAFF. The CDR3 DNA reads TGCAGTGCTTCAGGGTCGAACACTGAAGCTTTCTTT.

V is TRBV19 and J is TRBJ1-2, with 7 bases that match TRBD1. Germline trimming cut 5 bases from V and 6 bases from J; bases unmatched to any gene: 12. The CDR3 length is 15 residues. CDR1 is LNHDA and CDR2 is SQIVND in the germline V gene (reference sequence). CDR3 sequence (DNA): TGTGCCAGTAGTCCTTTAGCCGGGACAGATGATGGCTACACCTTC. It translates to CASSPLAGTDDGYTF.

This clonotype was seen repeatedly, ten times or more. CDR3 DNA: TGTGCCAGCAGCCAAGACTGGGAGGGGAGTGAAAAACTGTTTTTT. Encoded protein: CASSQDWEGSEKLFF. The rearrangement links TRBV4-2 to TRBJ1-4, with D tentatively TRBD1 (5 bases). Between the trimmed V and J ends, which lost 0 bases and 7 bases, there was a span of 12 bases. The CDR3 runs to 15 residues. Per the germline V gene, CDR1 is LGHNA and CDR2 is YNFKEQ.

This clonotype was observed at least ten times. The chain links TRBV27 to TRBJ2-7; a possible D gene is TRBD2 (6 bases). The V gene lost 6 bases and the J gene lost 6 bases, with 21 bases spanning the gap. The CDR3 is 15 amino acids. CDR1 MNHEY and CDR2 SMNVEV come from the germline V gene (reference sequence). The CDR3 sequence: CASRGATSGVSEQYF. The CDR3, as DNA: TGTGCCAGCAGGGGAGCCACGTCGGGGGTTTCCGAGCAGTACTTC.

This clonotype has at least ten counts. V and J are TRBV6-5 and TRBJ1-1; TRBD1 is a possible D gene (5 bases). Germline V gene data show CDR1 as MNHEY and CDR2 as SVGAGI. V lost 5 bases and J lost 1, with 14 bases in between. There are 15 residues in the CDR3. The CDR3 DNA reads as TGTGCCAGCAGTCGTTGGGACGGATCGAACACTGAAGCTTTCTTT. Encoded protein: CASSRWDGSNTEAFF.

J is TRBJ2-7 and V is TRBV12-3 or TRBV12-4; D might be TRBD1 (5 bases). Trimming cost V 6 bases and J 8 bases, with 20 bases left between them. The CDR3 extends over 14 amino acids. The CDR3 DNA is TGTGCCAGCAGACCCCCCTACCCAGGGTACAAGCAGTACTTC. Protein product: CASRPPYPGYKQYF.

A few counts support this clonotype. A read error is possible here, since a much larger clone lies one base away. The CDR3 coding sequence is TGTGCCTGGAGTCCCCGGACAGGTCATGGCGACACCTTC. The encoded protein is CAWSPRTGHGDTF. The chain links TRBV30 to TRBJ1-2; 7 bases agree with TRBD1. This CDR3 is built from 13 residues. Germline-derived CDR1 and CDR2 are GTSNPN and SVGIG (reference sequence).

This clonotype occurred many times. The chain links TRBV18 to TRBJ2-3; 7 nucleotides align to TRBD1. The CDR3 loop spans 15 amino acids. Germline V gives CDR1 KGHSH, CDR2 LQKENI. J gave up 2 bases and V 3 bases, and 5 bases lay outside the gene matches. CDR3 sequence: CASSPTGTITDTQYF. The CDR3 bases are TGTGCCAGCTCACCGACAGGGACAATCACAGATACGCAGTATTTT.

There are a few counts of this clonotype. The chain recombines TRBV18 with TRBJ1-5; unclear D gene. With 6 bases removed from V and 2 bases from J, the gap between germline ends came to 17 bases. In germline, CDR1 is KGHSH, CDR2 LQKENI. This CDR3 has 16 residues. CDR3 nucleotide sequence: TGTGCCAGCTCGCCGTCCCCGGGTTATGGCAATCAGCCCCAGCATTTT. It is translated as CASSPSPGYGNQPQHF.